The 23 T cell receptor beta chains below all came from one sample that was sequenced in a study of blood T cell repertoires in COVID-19. Only in-frame clones appear in the TCRdb table, and some are missing; sequencing was by immunoSEQ multiplex PCR. The sample lists 150,000 to 200,000 clones, around 80% occurring once. Sequenced material: peripheral blood. The receptors originated from a woman older than 75 with COVID-19, enrolled during active disease.

CDR3 sequence (DNA): TGTGCCAGCACTCAGACAGACACCGGGGAGCTGTTTTTT. Protein: CASTQTDTGELFF. The chain uses TRBV6-5 and TRBJ2-2, with a weak D call TRBD1 (5 bases). Germline V CDR1 and CDR2: MNHEY, SVGAGI. Trimming pared 7 bases from V and 3 bases from J, leaving 9 bases between. The CDR3 extends over 13 amino acids.

A few counts support this clone. This chain connects TRBV5-6 to TRBJ1-5; TRBD1 aligns across 10 bases. Losses at the gene ends were 4 bases for V and 6 bases for J; bases not matched to a gene: 7. The CDR3 has 15 amino acids. Looked up from germline, CDR1 is SGHDT and CDR2 is YYEEEE. In nucleotides, the CDR3 is TGTGCCAGCAGCCAGACAGGGGGCGACGGTCAGCCCCAGCATTTT. Residues: CASSQTGGDGQPQHF.

CDR3 residues: CSVDDAGQGDNGYTF. Written as DNA, the CDR3 is TGCAGCGTTGATGACGCAGGACAGGGGGATAATGGCTACACCTTC. The chain employs TRBV29-1 and TRBJ1-2; TRBD1 matches 10 bases. V dropped 3 bases and J dropped 6; count of bases not matched to a gene: 10. The CDR3 sequence is 15 residues long. CDR1 and CDR2 from the germline V gene are SQVTM and ANQGSEA.

The chain carries TRBV6-5 and TRBJ1-2; 8 bases line up with TRBD1. This CDR3 has 14 residues. The J segment lost 1 base and the V segment lost 4 bases, leaving 2 bases of the junction unmatched. Germline-derived CDR1 and CDR2 are MNHEY and SVGAGI. CDR3 loop: CASSFGQGNYGYTF. CDR3 sequence (DNA): TGTGCCAGCAGTTTTGGACAGGGTAACTATGGCTACACCTTC.

The V and J genes are TRBV7-8 and TRBJ1-2; D gene unclear. Per the germline V gene, CDR1 is SGHVS and CDR2 is FQNEAQ. The CDR3 spans 15 residues. V lost 3 bases to trimming and J lost 2 bases, with 13 bases between them. The CDR3 region has the DNA TGTGCCAGCAGCTTGCCTGGGAGGCAGAACTATGGCTACACCTTC. Encoded protein: CASSLPGRQNYGYTF.

The chain is built from TRBV9 and TRBJ2-7; TRBD2 matches at 8 bases. The CDR3 consists of 15 residues. With 0 bases clipped from V and 3 bases from J, the junction kept 5 bases outside the gene matches. CDR1 and CDR2 from the germline V gene are SGDLS and YYNGEE. In nucleotides, the CDR3 is TGTGCCAGCAGCGTAGCGAGCGGGAGTTTCTACGAGCAGTACTTC. It specifies CASSVASGSFYEQYF.

This chain connects TRBV29-1 to TRBJ2-7; 12 positions match TRBD2. From germline, CDR1 is SQVTM and CDR2 ANQGSEA. The CDR3 extends over 14 amino acids. Trimming cost V 7 bases and J 7 bases; bases outside gene matches: 11. In nucleotides, the CDR3 is TGCAGCGCAGGACTAGCGGGAAGTTTTAGAGAGCAGTACTTC. As protein: CSAGLAGSFREQYF.

The chain carries TRBV6-6 and TRBJ1-1; D gene ambiguous. V lost 0 bases and J lost 4, with 15 bases in between. Germline V lookup: CDR1 MNHNY, CDR2 SVGAGI (reference sequence). This CDR3 is 16 amino acids long. CDR3 sequence reads: CASSYSPGSAATEAFF. CDR3 coding DNA: TGTGCCAGCAGTTACTCCCCGGGGTCGGCGGCCACTGAAGCTTTCTTT.

The chain is built from TRBV5-1 and TRBJ2-7; possibly TRBD2 for D (6 bases). Germline V CDR1 and CDR2: SGHRS, YFSETQ. The CDR3 runs to 13 residues. The V end was cut by 4 bases, the J end by 6 bases, with 14 bases between. The CDR3 here is CASSLGEVREQYF. In DNA form, the CDR3 reads TGCGCCAGCAGCCTTGGGGAGGTCCGCGAGCAGTACTTC.

The CDR3 loop is CASSLAGVSLSGTQYF. CDR3 nucleotide sequence: TGTGCCAGCAGCTTGGCCGGGGTCTCCCTTTCGGGGACCCAGTACTTC. The chain recombines TRBV5-4 with TRBJ2-5; TRBD2 might be the D (5 bases). This CDR3 spans 16 amino acids. Germline loops: CDR1 SGHNT, CDR2 YYREEE (reference sequence). Trimming stripped 0 bases from V and 7 bases from J, with 19 bases between.

The rearrangement joins TRBV9 to TRBJ1-1; 8 bases agree with TRBD1. Germline V gives CDR1 SGDLS, CDR2 YYNGEE. This CDR3 region has 16 residues. The ends lost 0 bases at V and 0 bases at J; junction bases unmatched: 4. The CDR3 coding sequence is TGTGCCAGCAGCGTAGTAGGACAGGGCCTGAACACTGAAGCTTTCTTT. Translated, it gives CASSVVGQGLNTEAFF.

The chain combines TRBV7-9 with TRBJ2-7, with 8 nucleotides matching TRBD1. Per the germline V gene, CDR1 is SEHNR and CDR2 is FQNEAQ (reference sequence). This CDR3 region has 14 residues. Losses at the gene ends were 5 bases for V and 4 bases for J; bases not matched to a gene: 7. CDR3 nucleotides: TGTGCCAGCAGCCCCCGGGACAGGTTATACGAGCAGTACTTC. Protein sequence: CASSPRDRLYEQYF. The full variable domain, rest sourced from reference TRBV7-9 and TRBJ2-7, is DTGVSQNPRHKITKRGQNVTFRCDPISEHNRLYWYRQTLGQGPEFLTYFQNEAQLEKSRLLSDRFSAERPKGSFSTLEIQRTEQGDSAMYLCASSPRDRLYEQYFGPGTRLTVT.

The chain is built from TRBV7-8 and TRBJ1-6; the D is unclear. V lost 1 base to trimming and J lost 6 bases, with 10 bases between them. The CDR3 has 15 residues. CDR1 and CDR2 from the germline V gene are SGHVS and FQNEAQ. The CDR3 region is CASSLGARGNSPLHF. The CDR3 bases are TGTGCCAGCAGCTTAGGGGCCCGGGGTAATTCACCCCTCCACTTT.

The CDR3 DNA is TGTGCCAGCTCACCTCGGACAGGTTACATGAACACTGAAGCTTTCTTT. This translates into CASSPRTGYMNTEAFF. The V call is TRBV18, the J call TRBJ1-1; TRBD1 matches 7 bases. In germline, CDR1 is KGHSH, CDR2 LQKENI. The junction had 7 bases not matched to a gene; V was cut back by 3 bases and J by 0 bases. The CDR3 sequence is 16 residues long. The complete variable domain, with remaining parts taken from reference TRBV18 and TRBJ1-1, reads NAGVMQNPRHLVRRRGQEARLRCSPMKGHSHVYWYRQLPEEGLKFMVYLQKENIIDESGMPKERFSAEFPKEGPSILRIQQVVRGDSAAYFCASSPRTGYMNTEAFFGQGTRLTVV.

The gene calls are TRBV11-3 and TRBJ2-2, with D hard to call. Germline-derived CDR1 and CDR2 are SGHNT and YENEEA. The CDR3 consists of 14 residues. With 5 bases removed from V and 4 bases from J, the gap between germline ends came to 11 bases. The DNA for the CDR3 is TGTGCCAGCAGCGCGTATTCTGGCACCGGGGAGCTGTTTTTT. Encoded protein: CASSAYSGTGELFF. Full variable domain (outside the CDR3, taken from reference TRBV11-3 and TRBJ2-2): EAGVVQSPRYKIIEKKQPVAFWCNPISGHNTLYWYLQNLGQGPELLIRYENEEAVDDSQLPKDRFSAERLKGVDSTLKIQPAELGDSAVYLCASSAYSGTGELFFGEGSRLTVL.

The chain combines TRBV11-2 with TRBJ2-7, with 8 bases fitting TRBD1. V was pared by 5 bases and J by 6 bases, with 6 bases of the junction left unmatched. Germline CDR1 is SGHAT and CDR2 is FQNNGV. The CDR3 totals 13 residues. The CDR3 loop reads CASSADRVSEQYF. Here the CDR3 DNA reads TGTGCCAGCAGCGCGGACAGGGTTTCCGAGCAGTACTTC.

This chain links TRBV7-2 with TRBJ2-7; 7 bases agree with TRBD2. The CDR3 consists of 15 residues. Germline V CDR1 and CDR2: SGHTA, FQGNSA. Losses at the gene ends were 1 base for V and 3 bases for J; bases not matched to a gene: 6. CDR3 bases: TGTGCCAGCAGCTTAGAAGCGGGGCCCAACTACGAGCAGTACTTC. This codes for CASSLEAGPNYEQYF.

The J gene is TRBJ1-6, the V gene TRBV5-8; D gene uncertain. Germline loops: CDR1 SGHTS, CDR2 YDEGEE. The CDR3 spans 14 residues. The germline V and J ends were trimmed by 2 bases and 6 bases, with 9 bases remaining between them. The CDR3 loop is CASSFLETNSPLHF. The DNA of the CDR3 is TGTGCCAGCAGCTTTTTAGAAACTAATTCACCCCTCCACTTT.

The chain couples TRBV7-8 to TRBJ1-2; 8 positions agree with TRBD1. The CDR3 runs 15 residues. After removal of 5 bases from V and 4 bases from J, the junction contained 9 bases not matched to a gene. CDR1 and CDR2 from the germline V gene are SGHVS and FQNEAQ. The CDR3 coding sequence is TGTGCCAGCAGCCTAGGACAGGGAGTTCCCTATGGCTACACCTTC. Translated, it gives CASSLGQGVPYGYTF.

The gene calls are TRBV27 and TRBJ2-5; TRBD2 matches 15 bases. CDR3 size: 15 residues. Germline assignment: CDR1 MNHEY and CDR2 SMNVEV (reference sequence). Trimming at V came to 6 bases and at J to 5 bases, leaving 4 bases not matched to a gene. CDR3 coding DNA: TGTGCCAGCAGCGGACTAGCGGGAGGGGATGAGACCCAGTACTTC. Protein: CASSGLAGGDETQYF.

The chain employs TRBV19 and TRBJ1-2, with 11 bases that match TRBD1. CDR3 length: 17 residues. Per germline, CDR1 LNHDA and CDR2 SQIVND (reference sequence). Losses at the gene ends were 3 bases for V and 1 base for J; bases not matched to a gene: 7. The CDR3 nucleotides are TGTGCCAGTAGTATCATTCCGGGACAGGGGGGTAACTATGGCTACACCTTC. Protein product: CASSIIPGQGGNYGYTF.

This rearrangement joins TRBV6-5 to TRBJ2-1, with 8 bases lining up with TRBD2. Germline CDR1 MNHEY, CDR2 SVGAGI. This CDR3 has 15 amino acids. J was trimmed by 10 bases and V by 6 bases; bases with no gene match: 14. The DNA for the CDR3 is TGTGCCAGCAGCCCCCCGGGGACTAGGTTTACCGAGCAGTTCTTC. Translated: CASSPPGTRFTEQFF.

CDR3: CASSPASGGAYEQYF. CDR3 sequence (DNA): TGTGCCAGCAGCCCGGCTAGCGGGGGGGCGTACGAGCAGTACTTC. The chain combines TRBV11-2 with TRBJ2-7; 12 bases agree with TRBD2. With 5 bases clipped from V and 4 bases from J, the junction kept 6 bases outside the gene matches. Germline values: CDR1 SGHAT, CDR2 FQNNGV. The CDR3 has 15 amino acids.